The T cell receptor (beta chain) described here comes from a study of cytomegalovirus exposure and HLA in healthy donors. Germline CDR1 and CDR2: SGHTA and FQGNSA. This CDR3 is 15 amino acids long. Trimming took off 1 base at V and 3 bases at J, with 9 bases between the two ends. Primers included in the PCR were 60 Vbeta and 13 Jbeta primers. The method was immunoSEQ multiplex PCR; TCRdb's version includes in-frame clones alone and lacks a portion of them. The sample yields 200,000 to 250,000 clones, 80% to 90% seen once. This clonotype originated in a woman aged 18 to 35 in good health and CMV-seronegative. The sample comprised PBMCs. The J gene is TRBJ2-2, the V gene TRBV7-2; tentatively, D is TRBD2 (6 bases). The CDR3 sequence is CASSLELAHTGELFF. CDR3 coding DNA: TGTGCCAGCAGCTTAGAACTAGCCCACACCGGGGAGCTGTTTTTT.